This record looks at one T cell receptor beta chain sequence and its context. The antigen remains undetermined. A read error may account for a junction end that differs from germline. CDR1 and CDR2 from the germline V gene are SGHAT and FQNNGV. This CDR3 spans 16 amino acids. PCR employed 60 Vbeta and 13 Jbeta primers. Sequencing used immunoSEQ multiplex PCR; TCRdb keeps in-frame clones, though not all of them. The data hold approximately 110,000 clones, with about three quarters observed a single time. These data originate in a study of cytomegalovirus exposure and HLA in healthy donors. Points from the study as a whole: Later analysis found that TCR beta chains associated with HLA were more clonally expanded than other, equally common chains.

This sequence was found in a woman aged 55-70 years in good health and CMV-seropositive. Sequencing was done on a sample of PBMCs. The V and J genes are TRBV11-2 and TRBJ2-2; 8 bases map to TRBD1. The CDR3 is CASSSQGETKTGELFF. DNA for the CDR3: TGTGCCAGCAGCTCACAGGGGGAGACGAAAACCGGGGAGCTGTTTTTT. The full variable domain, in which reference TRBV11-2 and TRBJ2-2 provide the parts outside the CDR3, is EAGVAQSPRYKIIEKRQSVAFWCNPISGHATLYWYQQILGQGPKLLIQFQNNGVVDDSQLPKDRFSAERLKGVDSTLKIQPAKLEDSAVYLCASSSQGETKTGELFFGEGSRLTVL.